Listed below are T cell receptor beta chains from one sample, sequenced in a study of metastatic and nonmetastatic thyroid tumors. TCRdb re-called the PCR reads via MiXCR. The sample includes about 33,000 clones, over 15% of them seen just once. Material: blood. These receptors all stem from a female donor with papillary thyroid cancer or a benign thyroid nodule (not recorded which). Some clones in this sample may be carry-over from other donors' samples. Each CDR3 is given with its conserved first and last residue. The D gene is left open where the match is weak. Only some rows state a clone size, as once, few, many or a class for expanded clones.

CDR3: CATKEDMNTEAFF
DNA: TGTGCCACGAAAGAAGACATGAACACTGAAGCTTTCTTT
V: TRBV7-3
D: NA
J: TRBJ1-1
size: many

CDR3: CASSPPRGQGHTEAFF
DNA: TGTGCCAGCTCACCACCGAGAGGCCAGGGGCACACTGAAGCTTTCTTT
V: TRBV18
D: NA
J: TRBJ1-1
size: many

CDR3: CSAGGLASDSNTEAFF
DNA: TGCAGTGCTGGGGGCCTGGCGTCCGACAGTAACACTGAAGCTTTCTTT
V: TRBV20-1
D: NA
J: TRBJ1-1
size: NA

CDR3: CASSLPSGADTQYF
DNA: TGTGCCAGCAGCTTACCTTCTGGGGCCGATACGCAGTATTTT
V: TRBV9
D: NA
J: TRBJ2-3
size: many

CDR3: CAWSVGLRGSTYEQYF
DNA: TGTGCCTGGAGTGTTGGATTACGGGGATCAACCTACGAGCAGTACTTC
V: TRBV30
D: NA
J: TRBJ2-7
size: NA

CDR3: CASNPDSQPGETQYF
DNA: TGTGCCAGCAACCCGGACAGTCAACCCGGGGAGACCCAGTACTTC
V: TRBV6-1
D: NA
J: TRBJ2-5
size: many

CDR3: CASSGGGFGQPQHF
DNA: TGCGCCAGCAGCGGTGGAGGGTTTGGTCAGCCCCAGCATTTT
V: TRBV5-1
D: NA
J: TRBJ1-5
size: many

CDR3: CASGFRDTQYF
DNA: TGTGCCAGCGGTTTTCGGGATACGCAGTATTTT
V: TRBV28
D: NA
J: TRBJ2-3
size: many

CDR3: CAISESRTAEEKLFF
DNA: TGTGCCATCAGTGAGTCCCGGACAGCGGAGGAAAAACTGTTTTTT
V: TRBV10-3
D: NA
J: TRBJ1-4
size: many

CDR3: CATRRDSGNTIYF
DNA: TGCGCCACCAGGAGGGACTCTGGAAACACCATATATTTT
V: TRBV5-1
D: NA
J: TRBJ1-3
size: many

CDR3: CASSYDTGGYQPQHF
DNA: TGTGCCAGCAGTTACGATACAGGGGGATATCAGCCCCAGCATTTT
V: TRBV6-2/TRBV6-3
D: TRBD1
J: TRBJ1-5
size: NA

CDR3: CASSLLGAGELFF
DNA: TGTGCCAGCAGCTTATTGGGGGCCGGGGAGCTGTTTTTT
V: TRBV7-3
D: NA
J: TRBJ2-2
size: many

CDR3: CASSLNPGGYEQYF
DNA: TGCGCCAGCAGCTTGAATCCAGGGGGGTACGAGCAGTACTTC
V: TRBV5-1
D: NA
J: TRBJ2-7
size: many

CDR3: CASSSLAGEDYEQYF
DNA: TGTGCCAGCAGCTCGCTAGCGGGAGAAGACTACGAGCAGTACTTC
V: TRBV11-2
D: TRBD2
J: TRBJ2-7
size: many